The 14 T cell receptor beta chains given below trace back to one sample, sequenced in a study of cytomegalovirus exposure and HLA in healthy donors. Vbeta (60) and Jbeta (13) primers were used in the PCR. Assay used: immunoSEQ multiplex PCR; TCRdb lists only in-frame clones, some missing. Of about 260,000 clones detected, more than 55% appear once; the ten largest clones hold under 3%. Specimen: PBMCs. These receptors originate from a female donor in good health and CMV-seronegative.

This clone was seen only a few times. The V and J genes are TRBV5-1 and TRBJ2-1; weak D call: TRBD1 (6 bases). Germline values: CDR1 SGHRS, CDR2 YFSETQ. V shed 2 bases and J shed 5 bases, with 32 bases lying between them. The CDR3 loop spans 21 amino acids. Here the CDR3 DNA reads TGCGCCAGCAGCTTAACATCCGGATACAGGGCTCCGGGGTATGGCGACAATGAGCAGTTCTTC. This gives the protein CASSLTSGYRAPGYGDNEQFF.

This clone was found a few times. The chain recombines TRBV5-1 with TRBJ2-5; 12 nucleotides line up with TRBD2. The J call may be mistaken, given a closer DNA end match to TRBJ2-7. From germline, CDR1 is SGHRS and CDR2 YFSETQ. The CDR3 sequence is 16 residues long. The CDR3 region has the DNA TGCGCCAGCAGCTTGGAGGCTAGCGGGAGGGCCCACGAGCAGTACTTC. Its translation: CASSLEASGRAHEQYF.

About this clone itself: The junction departs from the called germline gene at one end, perhaps through a read error. V gene TRBV7-7 combines with J gene TRBJ2-3, with TRBD2 as a possible D gene (6 bases). Germline V gives CDR1 SSHAT, CDR2 FNYEAQ (reference sequence). The CDR3 length is 14 residues. CDR3 DNA: TGTGCTAGCAGCTTGGGACGACTAGGAGATACGCAGTATTTT. This sequence encodes CASSLGRLGDTQYF.

V and J are TRBV19 and TRBJ1-2, with a weak D call TRBD1 (5 bases). The germline CDR1 and CDR2 sequences are LNHDA and SQIVND (reference sequence). V was trimmed by 11 bases and J by 0 bases, leaving 13 bases between them. The CDR3 has 13 amino acids. This chain's CDR3 is CASRGLSNYGYTF. For the CDR3, the DNA is TGTGCCTCTCGGGGACTTTCTAACTATGGCTACACCTTC.

CDR3 protein: CASSLGSYNEQFF. The DNA of the CDR3 is TGTGCCAGCAGCTTGGGCAGCTACAATGAGCAGTTCTTC. The chain combines TRBV5-6 with TRBJ2-1; D uncertain. This CDR3 comprises 13 residues. V was clipped by 0 bases and J by 3 bases, with 4 bases between them. Germline CDR1 is SGHDT and CDR2 is YYEEEE. Full variable domain (remainder filled in from reference TRBV5-6 and TRBJ2-1): DAGVTQSPTHLIKTRGQQVTLRCSPKSGHDTVSWYQQALGQGPQFIFQYYEEEERQRGNFPDRFSGHQFPNYSSELNVNALLLGDSALYLCASSLGSYNEQFFGPGTRLTVL.

The chain is built from TRBV28 and TRBJ1-1, with 7 bases lining up with TRBD1. V lost 10 bases, J lost 2 bases, and 10 bases stayed unmatched. Germline CDR1 is MDHEN and CDR2 is SYDVKM. The CDR3 totals 14 residues. CDR3 sequence: CATDPGQANTEAFF. The CDR3 bases are TGTGCCACGGATCCCGGACAGGCCAACACTGAAGCTTTCTTT.

A single count supports this clone. V and J are TRBV7-9 and TRBJ2-3, with TRBD2 matching over 14 bases. The germline CDR1 and CDR2 sequences are SEHNR and FQNEAQ (reference sequence). CDR3 length: 18 residues. Trimming cost V 4 bases and J 6 bases; bases outside gene matches: 12. The CDR3 coding sequence is TGTGCCAGCAGCTCGCCCCCGGGACTAGCGGGAGTCCGGGATACGCAGTATTTT. Translating it yields CASSSPPGLAGVRDTQYF.

V and J are TRBV7-6 and TRBJ2-7, with 11 bases identical to TRBD2. The germline gives CDR1 SGHVS, CDR2 FNYEAQ. The CDR3 spans 14 residues. V was pared by 5 bases and J by 1 base, with 1 base of the junction left unmatched. CDR3 DNA: TGTGCCAGCAGCCGACTAGCGGGATCCTACGAGCAGTACTTC. Its protein product is CASSRLAGSYEQYF.

The chain employs TRBV6-1 and TRBJ1-2, with TRBD1 matching over 8 bases. Germline V lookup: CDR1 MNHNS, CDR2 SASEGT. The CDR3 length is 16 residues. Unmatched junction bases numbered 5, after V lost 0 bases and J lost 2 bases. The CDR3 DNA follows: TGTGCCAGCAGTGAAGCTTACCGGGACAGGAACTATGGCTACACCTTC. It specifies CASSEAYRDRNYGYTF.

This chain links TRBV14 with TRBJ2-5, with D unclear. Per germline, CDR1 SGHDN and CDR2 FVKESK. With 0 bases removed from V and 7 bases from J, the gap between germline ends came to 12 bases. CDR3 size: 14 residues. The CDR3 DNA sequence: TGTGCCAGCAGCCAAGAGGCTAGACGCGCGACCCAGTACTTC. Amino acid sequence: CASSQEARRATQYF.

This chain links TRBV18 with TRBJ1-1, with D possibly TRBD1 on 5 matching bases. CDR1 and CDR2 (germline): KGHSH, LQKENI. The CDR3 spans 12 residues. V lost 6 bases and J 4 bases, leaving 9 bases between the germline ends. The CDR3 loop reads CASSRQGTEAFF. CDR3 nucleotide sequence: TGTGCCAGCTCTCGCCAGGGCACTGAAGCTTTCTTT.

The DNA of the CDR3 is TGTGCCAGCAGCTCGGGACAGGGGATTCCATACGAGCAGTACTTC. Its translation is CASSSGQGIPYEQYF. The chain joins TRBV5-5 to TRBJ2-7, with 10 bases that match TRBD1. The CDR3 has 15 residues. J gave up 4 bases and V 3 bases, and 7 bases lay outside the gene matches. Germline CDR1 SGHKS, CDR2 YYEKEE (reference sequence).

The rearrangement uses TRBV5-1 and TRBJ2-1; 8 bases match TRBD2. Unmatched junction bases numbered 7, after V lost 3 bases and J lost 5 bases. Germline V gene lookup returns CDR1 SGHRS and CDR2 YFSETQ. The CDR3 covers 15 residues. The chain's CDR3 is CASSSTGTRNNEQFF. CDR3 DNA: TGCGCCAGCAGCTCAACCGGGACTAGAAACAATGAGCAGTTCTTC.

V is TRBV27 and J is TRBJ1-2; maybe TRBD1 (6 bases). This CDR3 is 16 amino acids long. Germline V lookup: CDR1 MNHEY, CDR2 SMNVEV (reference sequence). V shed 6 bases and J shed 6 bases, with 23 bases lying between them. The DNA for the CDR3 is TGTGCCAGCAGCCCCTTGATGGACAGCGAACTTGATGGCTACACCTTC. This gives the protein CASSPLMDSELDGYTF.